These 8 T cell receptor beta chains came from one sample sequenced in a study of blood T cell repertoires in COVID-19. Assay: immunoSEQ multiplex PCR; the TCRdb copy retains only in-frame clones and omits some. The sample lists 40,000 or so clones, less than 80% occurring once. Material: peripheral blood. These receptor sequences come from a man between 65 and 85 years old with COVID-19, enrolled during active disease.

The V and J genes are TRBV6-2 or TRBV6-3 and TRBJ2-2, with a tentative D call TRBD1 (5 bases). The V gene lost 1 base and the J gene lost 7 bases, with 10 bases spanning the gap. CDR1 MNHEY and CDR2 SVGEGT come from the germline V gene. This CDR3 has 14 residues. The CDR3, as DNA: TGTGCCAGCAGTTACTTTAGGGGAATCGGGGAGCTGTTTTTT. Amino acids: CASSYFRGIGELFF.

The rearrangement links TRBV10-1 to TRBJ1-5, with a tentative D call TRBD1 (6 bases). The germline V gene has CDR1 WNHNN and CDR2 SYGVQD (reference sequence). CDR3 size: 13 residues. V was pared by 8 bases and J by 6 bases, with 14 bases between. This chain's CDR3 is CASASGVGQPQHF. CDR3 DNA: TGCGCCAGCGCTTCAGGGGTGGGTCAGCCCCAGCATTTT.

V is TRBV5-1 and J is TRBJ1-2; the D gene is possibly TRBD1 (6 bases). CDR3 length equals 15 residues. Germline CDR1 reads SGHRS; CDR2 reads YFSETQ. V shed 6 bases and J shed 3 bases, with 18 bases lying between them. CDR3 loop: CASTLRSAGDYGYTF. Written as DNA, the CDR3 is TGCGCCAGCACCCTCCGGTCGGCAGGGGACTATGGCTACACCTTC.

This chain links TRBV7-2 with TRBJ1-6; no firm D call. The CDR3 sequence is 11 residues long. Trimming stripped 7 bases from V and 9 bases from J, with 7 bases between. Per germline, CDR1 SGHTA and CDR2 FQGNSA. CDR3 nucleotides: TGTGCCAGCACCCCAGGTTCACCCCTCCACTTT. Amino acid sequence: CASTPGSPLHF.

This rearrangement joins TRBV6-4 to TRBJ2-3; 9 nucleotides line up with TRBD2. Germline V gene sequence: CDR1 MRHNA, CDR2 SNTAGT. V trimming: 9 bases; J trimming: 4 bases; junction bases outside the gene matches: 8. The CDR3 totals 14 residues. CDR3 DNA: TGTGCCAGTTCAGCGGGGGGAGCATCAGATACGCAGTATTTT. Translation gives CASSAGGASDTQYF.

In its sample, this clone was seen a few times. This chain connects TRBV19 to TRBJ1-1; D might be TRBD1 (5 bases). The ends were cut back, 4 bases at V and 6 bases at J, with 9 bases in the middle. CDR3 length: 12 residues. Per germline, CDR1 LNHDA and CDR2 SQIVND (reference sequence). This CDR3 is CASSTTGPEAFF. DNA for the CDR3: TGTGCCAGTAGTACTACAGGCCCTGAAGCTTTCTTT. Looking up the rest from reference TRBV19 and TRBJ1-1 gives the full variable domain: DGGITQSPKYLFRKEGQNVTLSCEQNLNHDAMYWYRQDPGQGLRLIYYSQIVNDFQKGDIAEGYSVSREKKESFPLTVTSAQKNPTAFYLCASSTTGPEAFFGQGTRLTVV.

The V call is TRBV28, the J call TRBJ1-1; no firm D call. V was trimmed by 6 bases and J by 4 bases, leaving 12 bases between them. This CDR3 contains 13 residues. Germline CDR1 MDHEN, CDR2 SYDVKM. In DNA, the CDR3 is TGTGCCAGCAGGGTGGCGAGAGGCACTGAAGCTTTCTTT. Translated: CASRVARGTEAFF.

This sequence joins TRBV19 and TRBJ2-7; 11 bases map to TRBD1. The CDR3 loop spans 14 amino acids. From germline, CDR1 is LNHDA and CDR2 SQIVND (reference sequence). With V trimmed by 6 bases and J by 7 bases, 8 bases remained unmatched. For the CDR3, the DNA is TGTGCCAGTAGCCCAGGGACAGGGGGATATGAGCAGTACTTC. The encoded protein is CASSPGTGGYEQYF.